The entry below describes one T cell receptor (beta chain). Its target is unknown. These data belong to a study of shared clonotypes between healthy human individuals. Across the study: Each donor's CD4 naive and CD4 memory cells filled three plates apiece, CD8 naive two, and CD8 memory one.

The CDR3 is made up of 17 amino acids. CDR1 is SGHRS, CDR2 YFSETQ, per germline. With 6 bases removed from V and 5 bases from J, the gap between germline ends came to 25 bases. Whole-study results and caveats: Sharing of clonotypes among donors was expected to vary with sequencing depth.

Across several immunoSEQ plates, the genomic DNA of each subset was split evenly. Sorted subsets were amplified in replicate PCRs using about 210 ng DNA, around 30,000 T cell genomes. The method was immunoSEQ multiplex PCR; TCRdb's version includes in-frame clones alone and lacks a portion of them. This table holds about 230,000 clones, 50% to 80% found once. The chain has TRBV5-1 and TRBJ2-3; unclear D gene. The clonotype originates from a man younger than 40 in good health. Input material: memory CD4+ T cells sorted from blood. Subset here: CD45RA-negative fraction. In DNA, the CDR3 is TGCGCCAGCAAAAGCTTGGTTACTCGAGCCGGCGGAGATACGCAGTATTTT. This gives the protein CASKSLVTRAGGDTQYF.